Listed below are T cell receptor beta chains from one sample, sequenced in a study of blood T cell repertoires in COVID-19. Using immunoSEQ multiplex PCR, the repertoire was profiled, and TCRdb retains in-frame clones only, with some absent. The sample lists roughly 180,000 clones, about four fifths occurring once. What was sequenced was PBMCs or T cells enriched from blood (not recorded which). Source of these receptors: a man between 60 and 75 years old who had recovered from COVID-19. CDR3s include the opening cysteine and the closing phenylalanine or tryptophan. The D gene is left open where the match is weak. Clone size, where shown, is once, few, many, or a class for clones that have expanded.

>TRBD2|TRBJ2-2|-|TRBV6-5
TGTGCCAGCGTATTAGCGGGGGGGCAGGAGCTGTTTTTT
CASVLAGGQELFF
>-|TRBJ2-5|few|TRBV19
TGTGCCAGTAGTGAAGCGAGCCAAGAGACCCAGTACTTC
CASSEASQETQYF
>-|TRBJ1-6|-|TRBV27
TGTGCCAGCAGTCTATCGATCCCGGGAAGCTCCTATAATTCACCCCTCCACTTT
CASSLSIPGSSYNSPLHF
>-|TRBJ2-7|-|TRBV12-3/TRBV12-4
TGTGCCAGCGGGACGCAGGGAGGTAACCGCCAGGCCTTC
CASGTQGGNRQAF
>-|TRBJ2-3|-|TRBV19
TGTGCCAGTAAACTGGCAGATACGCAGTATTTT
CASKLADTQYF
>TRBD1|TRBJ2-4|-|TRBV11-1
TGTGCCAGCAGCTCGGGACAGTTAGGAGCCAAAAACATTCAGTACTTC
CASSSGQLGAKNIQYF
>-|TRBJ2-1|once|TRBV6-1
TGTGCCAGCAGTGAAGGCGGGGACAATGAGCAGTTCTTC
CASSEGGDNEQFF
>TRBD1|TRBJ1-6|-|TRBV6-1
TGTGCCAGCAGTGAAAAGGACAGGGGGCGAGTCTATAATTCACCCCTCCACTTT
CASSEKDRGRVYNSPLHF
>TRBD1|TRBJ2-7|-|TRBV19
TGTGCCAGTAGTATAGCCAATGACAGGGCCGAGCAGTACTTC
CASSIANDRAEQYF
>-|TRBJ1-1|-|TRBV5-6
TGTGCCAGCATTGTATCCGGGTACACTGAAGCTTTCTTT
CASIVSGYTEAFF
>-|TRBJ2-3|-|TRBV24-1
TGTGCCACCAGTGATTCGGTGGCAGATACGCAGTATTTT
CATSDSVADTQYF
>TRBD1|TRBJ2-2|-|TRBV7-8
TGTGCCAGCAGCACTATGGGACAGGGCGTCGGGGAGCTGTTTTTT
CASSTMGQGVGELFF
>-|TRBJ1-6|-|TRBV6-1
TGTGCCAGCAGTGAAGCGACATACTCACCCCTCCACTTT
CASSEATYSPLHF
>-|TRBJ2-3|-|TRBV18
TGTGCCAGCTCACCTTCGGCAGGGGTCACAGATACGCAGTATTTT
CASSPSAGVTDTQYF
>-|TRBJ1-2|-|TRBV29-1
TGCAGCGTTGGAGGACATCTCAGTAACTATGGCTACACCTTC
CSVGGHLSNYGYTF
>TRBD2|TRBJ2-1|-|TRBV14
TGTGCCAGCAGCAGCCGGCTAGCGGGGGGTCGAAATGAGCAGTTCTTC
CASSSRLAGGRNEQFF
>TRBD1|TRBJ1-1|-|TRBV19
TGTGCCAGTGAGCCGGGACAGGGGAACACTGAAGCTTTCTTT
CASEPGQGNTEAFF
>TRBD1|TRBJ2-5|-|TRBV6-5
TGTGCCAGCAGCACCTTCCGGGACAGCCAAGAGACCCAGTACTTC
CASSTFRDSQETQYF
>TRBD2|TRBJ2-7|-|TRBV6-6
TGTGCCAGCTATAGCGGGACGGGCTCCTACGAGCAGTACTTC
CASYSGTGSYEQYF
>TRBD1|TRBJ2-1|-|TRBV5-1
TGCGCCAGCAGCTTGGCCGGGACAGGGGTCCACAATGAGCAGTTCTTC
CASSLAGTGVHNEQFF
>-|TRBJ2-2|-|TRBV5-1
TGCGCCAGCAGCTCAGGGAGGCTGCGGACCGGGGAGCTGTTTTTT
CASSSGRLRTGELFF
>-|TRBJ1-2|once|TRBV2
TGTGCCAGCAGTGTGGACTCAGGACGTAACTATGGCTACACCTTC
CASSVDSGRNYGYTF
>TRBD2|TRBJ2-7|-|TRBV28
TGTGCCAGCAGTCCGGTGGGACTAACTTCCTACGAGCAGTACTTC
CASSPVGLTSYEQYF
>-|TRBJ2-4|-|TRBV10-1
TGCGCCAGCTTCCGGGACACCTTAGCCAAAAACATTCAGTACTTC
CASFRDTLAKNIQYF
>-|TRBJ2-1|-|TRBV20-1
TGCAGTGCTAGTAGGGCATCCGTGGGGAGCAATGAGCAGTTCTTC
CSASRASVGSNEQFF
>TRBD1|TRBJ1-3|-|TRBV5-1
TGCGCCAGCAGCCCGACCGGGACAGGGGGCGTTGACACCATATATTTT
CASSPTGTGGVDTIYF
>TRBD1|TRBJ1-1|-|TRBV5-1
TGCGCCAGCAGCTCAGGGACAGGGATTGAAGCTTTCTTT
CASSSGTGIEAFF
>TRBD2|TRBJ2-7|-|TRBV5-1
TGCGCCAGCAGCCACCGGACTAGCGGGAGTAACGCTAACGAGCAGTACTTC
CASSHRTSGSNANEQYF
>TRBD1|TRBJ2-3|once|TRBV11-2
TGTGCCAGCAGCCGACAGGGGTGGGACACAGATACGCAGTATTTT
CASSRQGWDTDTQYF
>TRBD1|TRBJ2-1|-|TRBV11-2
TGTGCCAGCAGCTTCTTCAGGGGGAGAAATGAGCAGTTCTTC
CASSFFRGRNEQFF
>TRBD2|TRBJ2-1|once|TRBV5-1
TGCGCCAGCAGCCCAATTGGGGGGGACAATGAGCAGTTCTTC
CASSPIGGDNEQFF
>-|TRBJ2-7|-|TRBV6-2/TRBV6-3
TGTGCCAGCAGTTACACCCAAGCTTACGAGCAGTACTTC
CASSYTQAYEQYF
>-|TRBJ2-7|-|TRBV5-1
TGCGCCAGCAGCTCGGAGGGTAGAACAGATGGCTACGAGCAGTACTTC
CASSSEGRTDGYEQYF
>-|TRBJ1-5|-|TRBV3-1/TRBV3-2
TGTGCCAGCAGCCGAGACGATCAGCCCCAGCATTTT
CASSRDDQPQHF
>-|TRBJ2-2|-|TRBV9
TGTGCCAGCAGCGGCAACTCGAACACCGGGGAGCTGTTTTTT
CASSGNSNTGELFF
>-|TRBJ2-1|-|TRBV7-2
TGTGCCAGCAGACCCCAAGAGAGGACTTGGGATGAGCAGTTCTTC
CASRPQERTWDEQFF
>TRBD2|TRBJ2-1|-|TRBV4-1
TGCGCCAGCAGCCAAGAAGGATACAGCGGGAGGATTATCTTC
CASSQEGYSGRIIF
>TRBD1|TRBJ1-2|-|TRBV10-3
TGTGCCATCAGTGAGTCTACCCGCCGACAGGGGAGCTACACCTTC
CAISESTRRQGSYTF
>TRBD1|TRBJ1-3|once|TRBV9
TGTGCCAGCAGCGTTCGACAGGGGGCTGGAAACACCATATATTTT
CASSVRQGAGNTIYF
>TRBD1|TRBJ1-1|-|TRBV5-4
TGTGCCAGCAGCTTGACAGGGGGAACTGAAGCTTTCTTT
CASSLTGGTEAFF
>TRBD1|TRBJ2-2|few|TRBV6-1
TGTGCCAGCAGTGCAGGCCGGGACAGGGTTCTTCCCGGGGAGCTGTTTTTT
CASSAGRDRVLPGELFF